These T cell receptor beta chains were read from a single sample in a study of blood T cell repertoires in COVID-19. TCRdb's table, derived via immunoSEQ multiplex PCR, lists solely in-frame clones and lacks some. Of about 200,000 clones listed, around 86% are singletons. Material for sequencing was peripheral blood. Every receptor here comes from a human donor in a cohort sampled during active COVID-19. Each CDR3 is given with its conserved first and last residue. The D gene is left open where the match is weak. The size of a clone is reported for some rows only, either as once, few or many, or as a class for expanded clones.

V gene,J gene,clone size,D gene,CDR3 DNA,CDR3 protein
TRBV5-1,TRBJ1-4,.,TRBD1,TGCGCCAGCAGCTTGGCCTCGACAGGGCCCGTTCCTAATGAAAAACTGTTTTTT,CASSLASTGPVPNEKLFF
TRBV18,TRBJ1-6,.,.,TGTGCCAGCTCACCTAGGAGCCGGGAATTGTGGAATTCACCCCTCCACTTT,CASSPRSRELWNSPLHF
TRBV2,TRBJ2-1,.,TRBD2,TGTGCCAGCAGAGCAGCGGGAGGATCGCAGTTCTTC,CASRAAGGSQFF
TRBV28,TRBJ1-2,.,TRBD1,TGTGCCACGCTCTCAGGGGGCGGCTATGGCTACACCTTC,CATLSGGGYGYTF
TRBV19,TRBJ1-5,.,.,TGTGCCAGTAGTACCTCTCCGGCGCAGGGCCTTTATAGCAATCAGCCCCAGCATTTT,CASSTSPAQGLYSNQPQHF
TRBV6-2/TRBV6-3,TRBJ2-7,.,TRBD2,TGTGCCAGCAGTCGTAGCGGGGGTCCCTACGAGCAGTACTTC,CASSRSGGPYEQYF
TRBV6-5,TRBJ1-2,.,.,TGTGCCAGCACCCGCGGAGGGGCGCTGGCCTATGGCTACACCTTC,CASTRGGALAYGYTF
TRBV5-1,TRBJ1-2,.,.,TGCGCCAGCAGGAAGGGAGGGACTGACTATGGCTACACCTTC,CASRKGGTDYGYTF
TRBV19,TRBJ2-1,.,TRBD2,TGTGCCAGTAGTACCCCGGGACTAGCGGGTCCCCCGGGGAATGAGCAGTTCTTC,CASSTPGLAGPPGNEQFF
TRBV5-4,TRBJ2-7,few,TRBD1,TGTGCCAGCAGCCCCGGACAGGCCGAGCAGTACTTC,CASSPGQAEQYF
TRBV3-1/TRBV3-2,TRBJ2-1,.,TRBD2,TGTGCCAGCAGCCAAGATGCTAGCGGGAGGGACGATGAGCAGTTCTTC,CASSQDASGRDDEQFF
TRBV7-2,TRBJ2-2,.,TRBD2,TGTGCCAGCAGCTCCTATGGACTAGCTAACACCGGGGAGCTGTTTTTT,CASSSYGLANTGELFF
TRBV5-4,TRBJ2-1,.,TRBD2,TGTGCCAGCAGGGGAATAGCGGGAGATACCTACAATGAGCAGTTCTTC,CASRGIAGDTYNEQFF
TRBV6-5,TRBJ1-1,.,TRBD1,TGTGCCAGCAGTCCCCGACAGGGGGAGAACACTGAAGCTTTCTTT,CASSPRQGENTEAFF
TRBV9,TRBJ2-6,.,.,TGTGCCAGCTCCCCTCATTCCGGGAACTCTGGGGCCAACGTCCTGACTTTC,CASSPHSGNSGANVLTF
TRBV5-6,TRBJ1-1,.,.,TGTGCCAGCAGCTTCGTGCGGAACACTGAAGCTTTCTTT,CASSFVRNTEAFF
TRBV7-9,TRBJ2-3,.,.,TGTGCCAGCAGTTATGCGGGTGCCGATACGCAGTATTTT,CASSYAGADTQYF
TRBV5-4,TRBJ2-7,.,TRBD2,TGTGCCAGCAGCTCGGGACTAGCGGACTCCTACGAGCAGTACTTC,CASSSGLADSYEQYF
TRBV3-1/TRBV3-2,TRBJ2-7,.,TRBD1,TGTGCCAGCAGCCCCCGACAGGGTCCATCCTACGAGCAGTACTTC,CASSPRQGPSYEQYF
TRBV28,TRBJ2-7,.,TRBD2,TGTGCCAGCAGTTTGAGGACTAGCGGGAGAGTCTACGAGCAGTACTTC,CASSLRTSGRVYEQYF
TRBV30,TRBJ1-3,.,.,TGTGCCTGGAGTCCCCCCCGGAGGGGCTCTGGAAACACCATATATTTT,CAWSPPRRGSGNTIYF
TRBV5-1,TRBJ1-1,.,.,TGCGCCAGCAGCCTGGACAGCATGAACACTGAAGCTTTCTTT,CASSLDSMNTEAFF
TRBV14,TRBJ2-1,.,TRBD2,TGTGCCAGCAGCCAAGGTACTAGCGGGAATAACAATGAGCAGTTCTTC,CASSQGTSGNNNEQFF
TRBV27,TRBJ2-7,.,TRBD1,TGTGCCAGCAGCTCCCTCGGGACAGGGAGATCCTACGAGCAGTACTTC,CASSSLGTGRSYEQYF
TRBV2,TRBJ2-7,.,.,TGTGCCAGCAGATACCTGACAGGACCCTACGAGCAGTACTTC,CASRYLTGPYEQYF
TRBV19,TRBJ2-3,.,.,TGTGCCAGTAGTATTCAGATCAGCACAGATACGCAGTATTTT,CASSIQISTDTQYF
TRBV6-6,TRBJ2-7,.,TRBD2,TGTGCCAGCAGCCGAGGACTAGCGGGAGGGCCCGAGCAGTACTTC,CASSRGLAGGPEQYF
TRBV19,TRBJ2-7,.,.,TGTGCCAGTAGTATGTTTAGGGGCCCCTCCTACGAGCAGTACTTC,CASSMFRGPSYEQYF
TRBV5-4,TRBJ2-7,once,.,TGTGCCAGCACTAGAGAGGGCTCCTACGAGCAGTACTTC,CASTREGSYEQYF
TRBV4-2,TRBJ1-2,.,.,TGTGCCAGCAGCCAAGAGGGGGCATCCTATGGCTACACCTTC,CASSQEGASYGYTF
TRBV24-1,TRBJ2-7,few,TRBD2,TGTGCCACCAGTGGGGGGGCTAGCGGGATCCCCGGGGAGCAGTACTTC,CATSGGASGIPGEQYF
TRBV3-1/TRBV3-2,TRBJ1-4,once,.,TGTGCCAGCAGCCTCCGGACTCCCGGTGGTGAAAAACTGTTTTTT,CASSLRTPGGEKLFF
TRBV7-9,TRBJ2-7,.,TRBD2,TGTGCCAGCAGCTTCCCGACTAGCGGGAGCTACGAGCAGTACTTC,CASSFPTSGSYEQYF
TRBV7-3,TRBJ2-5,.,TRBD2,TGTGCCAGCAGCCCAGGGACTAGCGGGAGGGCCAGAGAGACCCAGTACTTC,CASSPGTSGRARETQYF
TRBV28,TRBJ1-2,many,TRBD1,TGTGCCAGCAGTTCTACACAGGGGGCTATTGGCTACACCTTC,CASSSTQGAIGYTF